The rows below give T cell receptor beta chains drawn from one sample of a study of blood T cell repertoires in COVID-19. Profiled with immunoSEQ multiplex PCR; TCRdb holds only in-frame clones, not every one. Here the sample spans a few hundred thousand clones, 70% to 90% being singletons. Sequencing was carried out using peripheral blood. The receptors come from a woman aged 45 to 65 who had recovered from COVID-19. Both conserved end residues are part of each CDR3. A D gene is named only where the DNA matches it firmly. Clone size is stated in some rows and not others, as once, few, many or a class when expanded.

V	J	size	D	DNA	CDR3
TRBV7-9	TRBJ2-1	-	-	TGTGCCAGCAGCTTAGCGCTACCGGAGGCGCCGTTCTTC	CASSLALPEAPFF
TRBV6-2/TRBV6-3	TRBJ1-4	-	TRBD1	TGTGCCAGCAGTCCCGGGACAGGGGGATTTGAAAAACTGTTTTTT	CASSPGTGGFEKLFF
TRBV7-9	TRBJ1-1	-	-	TGTGCCAGCAGCTTAGGGGGGCGCACTGAAGCTTTCTTT	CASSLGGRTEAFF
TRBV28	TRBJ2-7	-	TRBD1	TGTGCCAGCGCTCCGGGGACAGGATGGCACGAGCAGTACTTC	CASAPGTGWHEQYF
TRBV6-4	TRBJ2-3	once	-	TGTGCCAGCAGTGACGGTAATCGGGCAGATACGCAGTATTTT	CASSDGNRADTQYF
TRBV9	TRBJ2-2	-	-	TGTGCCAGCAGCGTAGTCGGGACAAGGGGCGGGGAGCTGTTTTTT	CASSVVGTRGGELFF
TRBV4-1	TRBJ2-5	-	TRBD2	TGCGCCAGCAGCCAAGATAGAACTAGCGGGGGGGCCGCAGAGACCCAGTACTTC	CASSQDRTSGGAAETQYF
TRBV4-1	TRBJ1-1	-	-	TGCGCCAGCAGCCAGCCGGGACTCAACACTGAAGCTTTCTTT	CASSQPGLNTEAFF
TRBV4-1	TRBJ2-7	-	TRBD1	TGCGCCAGCAGCCAGGAGACAGGGGCCGGGAGCTCCTACGAGCAGTACTTC	CASSQETGAGSSYEQYF
TRBV7-9	TRBJ1-5	-	-	TGTGCCAGCAGCGGCCCGTGGGGGGATCAGCCCCAGCATTTT	CASSGPWGDQPQHF
TRBV6-6	TRBJ1-2	-	-	TGTGCCAGCAGGGGTAGTTATCGGGGGGTGAGCTATGGCTACACCTTC	CASRGSYRGVSYGYTF
TRBV4-3	TRBJ2-7	-	-	TGCGCCAGCAGCCAAGATCTCCACGGCTCCTACGAGCAGTACTTC	CASSQDLHGSYEQYF
TRBV7-2	TRBJ2-7	-	TRBD1	TGTGCCAGCAGCAAAGGGACAGGGGAGACCTACGAGCAGTACTTC	CASSKGTGETYEQYF
TRBV27	TRBJ2-3	few	-	TGTGCCAGCAGTTTAGTCGGCACAGATACGCAGTATTTT	CASSLVGTDTQYF
TRBV9	TRBJ2-1	-	TRBD2	TGTGCCAGCAGCACCCGACTAGCGGGAGATAAGAGTTTTGACAATGAGCAGTTCTTC	CASSTRLAGDKSFDNEQFF
TRBV9	TRBJ1-3	-	TRBD1	TGTGCCAGCAGCGACCGGACAGGGGATGGAAACACCATATATTTT	CASSDRTGDGNTIYF
TRBV19	TRBJ1-1	-	TRBD1	TGTGCAACCACCCTGACAGGGATGAACACTGAAGCTTTCTTT	CATTLTGMNTEAFF
TRBV28	TRBJ2-5	-	TRBD2	TGTGCCAGCACCACAATAGCGGGAGTCGGCCAAGAGACCCAGTACTTC	CASTTIAGVGQETQYF
TRBV5-1	TRBJ2-7	-	-	TGCGCCAGCAGCTTGGGCGGGGTTGGCGAGCAGTACTTC	CASSLGGVGEQYF